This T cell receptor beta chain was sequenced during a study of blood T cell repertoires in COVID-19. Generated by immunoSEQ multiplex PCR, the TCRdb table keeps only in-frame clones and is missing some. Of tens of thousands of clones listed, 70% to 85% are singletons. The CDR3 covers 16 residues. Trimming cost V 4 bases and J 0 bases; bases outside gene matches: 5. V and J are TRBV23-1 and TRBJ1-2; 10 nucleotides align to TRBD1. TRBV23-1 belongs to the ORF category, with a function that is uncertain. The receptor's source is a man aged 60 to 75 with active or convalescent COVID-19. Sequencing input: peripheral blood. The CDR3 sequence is CASSRRQGATNYGYTF. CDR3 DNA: TGCGCCAGCAGTCGGAGACAGGGGGCAACTAACTATGGCTACACCTTC.